Presented here are 26 T cell receptor beta chains from one specimen sequenced in a study of blood T cell repertoires in COVID-19. Clones were read by immunoSEQ multiplex PCR, and TCRdb kept only the in-frame ones, dropping some. The repertoire holds over 150,000 clones, with around 81% as singletons. The sample consisted of peripheral blood. Every receptor here comes from a man in his 70s with active or convalescent COVID-19.

This clone came up once. The chain uses TRBV10-2 and TRBJ1-5, with D hard to call. The V and J ends lost 4 bases and 4 bases respectively, with 5 bases between them. The V gene's germline CDR1 is WSHSY and CDR2 SAAADI. The CDR3 covers 12 residues. Here the CDR3 DNA reads TGCGCCAGCAGTGGTCCGAATCAGCCCCAGCATTTT. Translating gives CASSGPNQPQHF.

This clone was seen a single time. The CDR3 here is CASSSPPGLAGGSSYNEQFF. CDR3 bases: TGCGCCAGCAGCTCACCCCCGGGACTAGCGGGGGGGAGCTCCTACAATGAGCAGTTCTTC. The chain has TRBV5-1 and TRBJ2-1; 16 bases are shared with TRBD2. The CDR3 is made up of 20 amino acids. CDR1 is SGHRS and CDR2 is YFSETQ in the germline V gene. Losses at the gene ends were 3 bases for V and 0 bases for J; bases not matched to a gene: 9. The complete variable domain, with remaining parts taken from reference TRBV5-1 and TRBJ2-1, reads KAGVTQTPRYLIKTRGQQVTLSCSPISGHRSVSWYQQTPGQGLQFLFEYFSETQRNKGNFPGRFSGRQFSNSRSEMNVSTLELGDSALYLCASSSPPGLAGGSSYNEQFFGPGTRLTVL.

This CDR3 reads CASSPGAGGNYGYTF. As DNA, the CDR3 is TGTGCCAGCTCACCAGGGGCAGGGGGCAACTATGGCTACACCTTC. This rearrangement joins TRBV18 to TRBJ1-2, with TRBD1 identical over 8 bases. Germline V lookup: CDR1 KGHSH, CDR2 LQKENI. The junction had 4 bases not matched to a gene; V was cut back by 2 bases and J by 2 bases. The CDR3 spans 15 residues.

The chain couples TRBV19 to TRBJ2-5, with 8 bases identical to TRBD2. V shed 6 bases, J shed 0 bases, and the junction held 3 bases outside the gene matches. CDR3 length: 14 amino acids. CDR1 and CDR2 (germline): LNHDA, SQIVND (reference sequence). The CDR3, as DNA: TGTGCCAGTAGCTTAGCGGGAAACCAAGAGACCCAGTACTTC. It encodes CASSLAGNQETQYF.

V gene TRBV4-2 combines with J gene TRBJ2-1, with D uncertain. The CDR3 has 12 residues. V lost 4 bases and J lost 8, with 9 bases in between. The germline V gene has CDR1 LGHNA and CDR2 YNFKEQ. The DNA for the CDR3 is TGTGCCAGCAGCCTTGATAGAGATGAGCAGTTCTTC. It translates to CASSLDRDEQFF.

The V gene is TRBV5-1, the J gene TRBJ1-6; D unresolved. The CDR3 consists of 14 residues. Trimming took off 0 bases at V and 6 bases at J, with 7 bases between the two ends. The germline gives CDR1 SGHRS, CDR2 YFSETQ. The CDR3 here is CASSLAVLNSPLHF. In nucleotides, the CDR3 is TGCGCCAGCAGCTTGGCGGTCCTTAATTCACCCCTCCACTTT.

V and J are TRBV29-1 and TRBJ1-1; 9 nucleotides align to TRBD1. Germline CDR1 SQVTM, CDR2 ANQGSEA. CDR3 length: 13 residues. The V segment lost 5 bases and the J segment 4 bases; nucleotides outside the gene matches: 5. The CDR3: CSVSGTGTTEAFF. The CDR3, as DNA: TGCAGCGTTTCCGGGACAGGGACCACTGAAGCTTTCTTT.

This sequence joins TRBV29-1 and TRBJ1-1, with 9 bases lining up with TRBD1. Losses at the gene ends were 3 bases for V and 8 bases for J; bases not matched to a gene: 10. Germline CDR1 reads SQVTM; CDR2 reads ANQGSEA. CDR3 length: 14 amino acids. In nucleotides, the CDR3 is TGCAGCGTTGATCGGGACAGGGTGACCTCGGAAGCTTTCTTT. Protein sequence: CSVDRDRVTSEAFF.

The CDR3 is CASSPPTSYGYTF. The CDR3 region has the DNA TGTGCCAGCTCACCACCGACTTCCTATGGCTACACCTTC. The chain joins TRBV18 to TRBJ1-2; D uncertain. Germline V gene data show CDR1 as KGHSH and CDR2 as LQKENI. The CDR3 is made up of 13 amino acids. The V gene lost 0 bases and the J gene lost 4 bases, with 6 bases spanning the gap.

This chain uses TRBV27 with TRBJ2-1; 7 bases match TRBD2. The CDR3 is 18 residues long. Losses at the gene ends were 3 bases for V and 5 bases for J; bases not matched to a gene: 16. Per germline, CDR1 MNHEY and CDR2 SMNVEV (reference sequence). The CDR3 DNA reads TGTGCCAGCAGTTTCTTCGGGAGGCTAAGTGGGGCAAACAATGAGCAGTTCTTC. This encodes CASSFFGRLSGANNEQFF.

The CDR3 is CSVVGTVNTEAFF. The CDR3 DNA sequence: TGCAGCGTTGTAGGGACAGTGAACACTGAAGCTTTCTTT. The V gene is TRBV29-1, the J gene TRBJ1-1, with 7 bases lining up with TRBD1. CDR3 size: 13 residues. The V and J ends lost 4 bases and 0 bases, in that order; junction bases with no gene match: 2. Germline values: CDR1 SQVTM, CDR2 ANQGSEA. Variable domain in full (rest from reference TRBV29-1 and TRBJ1-1): SAVISQKPSRDICQRGTSLTIQCQVDSQVTMMFWYRQQPGQSLTLIATANQGSEATYESGFVIDKFPISRPNLTFSTLTVSNMSPEDSSIYLCSVVGTVNTEAFFGQGTRLTVV.

The V call is TRBV7-2, the J call TRBJ2-3, with 13 bases identical to TRBD2. Germline CDR1 is SGHTA and CDR2 is FQGNSA. J gave up 0 bases and V 2 bases, and 5 bases lay outside the gene matches. This CDR3 is built from 18 residues. CDR3 DNA sequence: TGTGCCAGCAGCTTACTGGGGACTAGCGGGATAAGCACAGATACGCAGTATTTT. This sequence encodes CASSLLGTSGISTDTQYF.

The chain is built from TRBV5-1 and TRBJ1-6, with 7 bases matching TRBD1. The CDR3 is 16 residues long. From germline, CDR1 is SGHRS and CDR2 YFSETQ. Losses at the gene ends were 2 bases for V and 5 bases for J; bases not matched to a gene: 7. The CDR3 DNA reads TGCGCCAGCAGCTTAACAGGGGTGAATGATAATTCACCCCTCCACTTT. Translation gives CASSLTGVNDNSPLHF.

This clone was picked up a small number of times. V usage is TRBV7-2 and J usage is TRBJ1-2; 9 bases are shared with TRBD1. Unmatched junction bases numbered 12, after V lost 5 bases and J lost 8 bases. The germline CDR1 and CDR2 sequences are SGHTA and FQGNSA. The CDR3 is made up of 15 amino acids. The CDR3 loop is CASSPGTGLGGGYTF. CDR3 coding DNA: TGTGCCAGCAGCCCAGGGACAGGGTTGGGCGGAGGCTACACCTTC.

The chain employs TRBV15 and TRBJ1-1; a possible D gene is TRBD1 (6 bases). V was shortened by 1 base and J by 1 base, with 10 bases between the two germline ends. Germline lookup yields CDR1 LNHNV and CDR2 YYDKDF (reference sequence). The CDR3 consists of 15 residues. The CDR3 region is CATSRANRENTEAFF. CDR3 sequence (DNA): TGTGCCACCAGCAGAGCAAACAGGGAGAACACTGAAGCTTTCTTT.

This sequence joins TRBV18 and TRBJ1-2, with D unresolved. From germline, CDR1 is KGHSH and CDR2 LQKENI. Trimming stripped 3 bases from V and 7 bases from J, with 12 bases between. The CDR3 covers 13 residues. The CDR3 loop reads CASSPGIRGGYTF. CDR3 DNA: TGTGCCAGCTCACCCGGTATTCGTGGTGGCTACACCTTC.

J is TRBJ2-1 and V is TRBV5-5, with TRBD2 identical over 7 bases. The CDR3 extends over 15 amino acids. From germline, CDR1 is SGHKS and CDR2 YYEKEE (reference sequence). J lost 2 bases, V lost 0 bases, and 2 bases had no gene match. CDR3 sequence: CASSLGREPYNEQFF. CDR3 DNA: TGTGCCAGCAGCTTGGGGCGGGAGCCCTACAATGAGCAGTTCTTC.

V gene TRBV18 combines with J gene TRBJ2-3, with TRBD1 matching over 10 bases. Germline V lookup: CDR1 KGHSH, CDR2 LQKENI. J gave up 7 bases and V 5 bases, and 9 bases lay outside the gene matches. The CDR3 has 15 residues. The CDR3 is CASSAGQGVINTQYF. In DNA form, the CDR3 reads TGTGCCAGCTCAGCCGGACAGGGGGTCATAAATACGCAGTATTTT. The whole variable domain, remainder taken from reference TRBV18 and TRBJ2-3, is NAGVMQNPRHLVRRRGQEARLRCSPMKGHSHVYWYRQLPEEGLKFMVYLQKENIIDESGMPKERFSAEFPKEGPSILRIQQVVRGDSAAYFCASSAGQGVINTQYFGPGTRLTVL.

The CDR3 loop reads CASSPLTGSYEQYF. CDR3 sequence (DNA): TGTGCCAGCAGCCCCTTGACGGGATCCTACGAGCAGTACTTC. V and J are TRBV11-2 and TRBJ2-7, with D perhaps matching TRBD2 (5 bases). The CDR3 spans 14 residues. Trimming pared 5 bases from V and 1 base from J, leaving 12 bases between. CDR1 and CDR2 (germline): SGHAT, FQNNGV.

The chain uses TRBV30 and TRBJ2-5; 8 positions match TRBD1. With V trimmed by 3 bases and J by 1 base, 13 bases remained unmatched. Germline V gives CDR1 GTSNPN, CDR2 SVGIG (reference sequence). This CDR3 is built from 17 residues. The CDR3 is CAWRGTGIGRTQETQYF. Here the CDR3 DNA reads TGTGCCTGGAGGGGGACAGGTATTGGGCGTACCCAAGAGACCCAGTACTTC.

The chain recombines TRBV10-3 with TRBJ2-7; D ambiguous. The germline CDR1 and CDR2 sequences are ENHRY and SYGVKD. CDR3 size: 11 residues. Trimming left V 3 bases short and J 5 bases short, with 5 bases between. DNA of the CDR3: TGTGCCATCAGTGATCTTCACGAGCAGTACTTC. As protein: CAISDLHEQYF.

The chain joins TRBV5-5 to TRBJ2-3; possibly TRBD2 for D (6 bases). CDR3 length equals 16 residues. V was trimmed by 6 bases and J by 0 bases, leaving 17 bases between them. Germline-derived CDR1 and CDR2 are SGHKS and YYEKEE (reference sequence). The CDR3 region is CASNTQRASSTDTQYF. The CDR3 coding sequence is TGTGCCAGCAACACTCAGCGGGCCTCTAGCACAGATACGCAGTATTTT.

The gene calls are TRBV19 and TRBJ2-1, with a possible D match to TRBD1 (5 bases). Germline V gene sequence: CDR1 LNHDA, CDR2 SQIVND (reference sequence). Trimming took off 5 bases at V and 0 bases at J, with 11 bases between the two ends. The CDR3 length is 15 residues. The CDR3: CASSAWTSSYNEQFF. CDR3 nucleotide sequence: TGTGCCAGTAGTGCCTGGACAAGCTCCTACAATGAGCAGTTCTTC.

The chain couples TRBV11-2 to TRBJ2-2, with D hard to call. This CDR3 has 13 amino acids. Deletions cut 4 bases from V and 5 bases from J, with 8 bases between. From germline, CDR1 is SGHAT and CDR2 FQNNGV. CDR3 bases: TGTGCCAGCAGCTACTCGATGACCGGGGAGCTGTTTTTT. Translation gives CASSYSMTGELFF.

The chain combines TRBV28 with TRBJ2-1, with 9 bases matching TRBD2. This CDR3 has 16 amino acids. After removal of 7 bases from V and 0 bases from J, the junction contained 7 bases not matched to a gene. The germline V gene has CDR1 MDHEN and CDR2 SYDVKM. CDR3 in amino acids: CASTRGGVSSYNEQFF. CDR3 nucleotide sequence: TGTGCCAGCACCCGCGGGGGGGTCAGCTCCTACAATGAGCAGTTCTTC.

This clone was counted between two and nine times. This chain connects TRBV29-1 to TRBJ1-2; tentatively, D is TRBD1 (5 bases). Germline CDR1 is SQVTM and CDR2 is ANQGSEA. V was trimmed by 3 bases and J by 10 bases, leaving 6 bases between them. CDR3 length: 9 residues. The CDR3 DNA reads as TGCAGCGTTGACAGGGCCTACACCTTC. It codes for CSVDRAYTF.